The clone carrying this T cell receptor beta chain has more than one count but fewer than ten. Unique molecular identifiers were incorporated into the prepared TCRbeta library. TCRdb re-called the PCR reads with MiXCR, one entry per CDR3 protein. The table records about 580,000 distinct CDR3 sequences, about 23% of them present only once. These data are taken from a study of T-cell reconstitution after alpha-beta-depleted transplantation in children. This TCR was sampled from a boy in the first two years of life who had a stem cell transplant for acute myeloid leukemia, so the T cells may come from the graft donor. The input for sequencing was PBMCs, mostly from graft donor cells, taken 360 days after TCRalphabeta/CD19-depleted stem cell transplant.

CDR3 sequence reads: CASSLGLSANTGELFF. The CDR3 DNA follows: TGTGCCAGCAGTTTAGGGCTCAGCGCGAACACCGGGGAGCTGTTTTTT. The chain has TRBV12-3 or TRBV12-4 and TRBJ2-2, with no clear D. The CDR3 is made up of 16 amino acids. Trimming pared 1 base from V and 0 bases from J, leaving 9 bases between.